The 26 T cell receptor beta chains below were found in one sample sequenced in a study of T cell repertoires in cytomegalovirus infection. TCRdb re-derived calls from the reads in MiXCR, one entry per CDR3 protein. In the table there are roughly 320,000 distinct CDR3 sequences, 9.6% of which are singletons. Sequencing was done on a sample of PBMCs. These receptors all stem from a human donor in good health (CMV status not recorded). Some clones in this sample may be carry-over from other donors' samples.

This clonotype was seen many times. This rearrangement joins TRBV2 to TRBJ2-5, with a possible D match to TRBD1 (5 bases). Per the germline V gene, CDR1 is SNHLY and CDR2 is FYNNEI. The CDR3 contains 14 residues. The ends were cut back, 10 bases at V and 5 bases at J, with 20 bases in the middle. CDR3 bases: TGTGCCACCCTTCCGGACATTTACCCTGAGACCCAGTACTTC. Amino acids: CATLPDIYPETQYF.

The DNA of the CDR3 is TGCAGCGTTGAAGTTCTCCCGGACAGAGGAAAGGAGAATGAGCAGTTCTTC. Protein: CSVEVLPDRGKENEQFF. V usage is TRBV29-1 and J usage is TRBJ2-1; possibly TRBD1 for D (6 bases). The CDR3 spans 17 residues. Per the germline V gene, CDR1 is SQVTM and CDR2 is ANQGSEA. The V end lost 1 base, the J end lost 7 bases, and 23 bases lay between the germline ends.

This clonotype was seen ten or more times. The chain employs TRBV6-2 or TRBV6-3 and TRBJ2-3; D remains unclear. V dropped 6 bases and J dropped 0 bases, with 7 bases sitting between them. Looked up from germline, CDR1 is MNHEY and CDR2 is SVGEGT. This CDR3 spans 13 amino acids. The CDR3 DNA sequence: TGTGCCAGCAGCCGGATTAGCACAGATACGCAGTATTTT. This encodes CASSRISTDTQYF.

Ten or more counts support this clonotype. This chain joins TRBV7-8 and TRBJ2-3, with D perhaps matching TRBD2 (7 bases). CDR1 and CDR2 from the germline V gene are SGHVS and FQNEAQ. The V end was cut by 1 base, the J end by 9 bases, with 23 bases between. The length of the CDR3 is 17 residues. In DNA, the CDR3 is TGTGCCAGCAGCTTAGACGGGGGGCCGATCCCGCGGGGGACGCAGTATTTT. Its translation is CASSLDGGPIPRGTQYF.

The chain uses TRBV6-5 and TRBJ1-6, with no clear D. Trimming took 0 bases from V and 8 from J, leaving 11 bases between them. From germline, CDR1 is MNHEY and CDR2 SVGAGI. CDR3 size: 15 residues. CDR3 amino acids: CASSYSNRRYSPLHF. CDR3 DNA: TGTGCCAGCAGTTACTCGAACCGCCGTTATTCACCCCTCCACTTT.

This clonotype was found many times. This sequence joins TRBV15 and TRBJ2-1, with D perhaps TRBD2 (5 bases). The CDR3 extends over 12 amino acids. V lost 5 bases and J 7 bases, leaving 9 bases between the germline ends. Looked up from germline, CDR1 is LNHNV and CDR2 is YYDKDF (reference sequence). This CDR3 is CATSARGNEQFF. CDR3 sequence (DNA): TGTGCCACCAGCGCTCGAGGGAATGAGCAGTTCTTC.

The gene calls are TRBV2 and TRBJ2-2; 8 positions agree with TRBD1. Germline CDR1 and CDR2: SNHLY and FYNNEI. With V trimmed by 4 bases and J by 3 bases, 4 bases remained unmatched. The CDR3 extends over 15 amino acids. The CDR3 nucleotides read TGTGCCAGCAGTGCCCGGGACAGGTACACCGGGGAGCTGTTTTTT. Its translation is CASSARDRYTGELFF.

Many counts were recorded for this clonotype. The genes are TRBV12-3 or TRBV12-4 and TRBJ2-1, with 7 bases identical to TRBD2. Unmatched junction bases numbered 11, after V lost 5 bases and J lost 1 base. This CDR3 is built from 17 residues. Here the CDR3 reads CASSEGSGVGSYNEQFF. The CDR3 DNA reads as TGTGCCAGCAGTGAAGGAAGCGGGGTGGGGTCCTACAATGAGCAGTTCTTC.

Ten or more counts support this clonotype. J is TRBJ2-5 and V is TRBV19; weak D call: TRBD2 (5 bases). There are 14 residues in the CDR3. V was shortened by 3 bases and J by 1 base, with 9 bases between the two germline ends. Germline V lookup: CDR1 LNHDA, CDR2 SQIVND (reference sequence). This CDR3 reads CASSIGGFQETQYF. The CDR3 DNA follows: TGTGCCAGTAGTATCGGAGGATTCCAAGAGACCCAGTACTTC. Complete variable domain (other parts from reference TRBV19 and TRBJ2-5): DGGITQSPKYLFRKEGQNVTLSCEQNLNHDAMYWYRQDPGQGLRLIYYSQIVNDFQKGDIAEGYSVSREKKESFPLTVTSAQKNPTAFYLCASSIGGFQETQYFGPGTRLLVL.

This clonotype was found many times. In DNA, the CDR3 is TGTGCCAGCAGCATCGGACAGGGGACTTCCGGGGCTCTCGAGCAGTACGTC. Residues: CASSIGQGTSGALEQYV. The rearrangement joins TRBV11-2 to TRBJ2-7, with 9 bases aligning to TRBD1. The CDR3 loop spans 17 amino acids. Germline V CDR1 and CDR2: SGHAT, FQNNGV. V trimming: 5 bases; J trimming: 6 bases; junction bases outside the gene matches: 17.

The table lists this clonotype with many counts. The genes are TRBV7-9 and TRBJ1-6; D gene unclear. Germline V gene sequence: CDR1 SEHNR, CDR2 FQNEAQ (reference sequence). V was trimmed by 0 bases and J by 3 bases, leaving 9 bases between them. CDR3 length: 16 residues. CDR3 sequence (DNA): TGTGCCAGCAGCTTAGCGCTGGGAAGCTATAATTCACCCCTCCACTTT. It is translated as CASSLALGSYNSPLHF.

There are many counts of this clonotype. The chain carries TRBV12-3 or TRBV12-4 and TRBJ1-4; possible D gene TRBD1, 5 bases. The ends were cut back, 6 bases at V and 8 bases at J, with 16 bases in the middle. The CDR3 has 14 amino acids. For the CDR3, the DNA is TGTGCCAGCAGACTCGGGGGTGGCGTCGAAAAACTGTTTTTT. This gives the protein CASRLGGGVEKLFF.

This clonotype was counted ten times or more. The J gene is TRBJ2-6, the V gene TRBV5-4; perhaps TRBD1 as D (6 bases). The ends were cut back, 0 bases at V and 1 base at J, with 11 bases in the middle. This CDR3 comprises 17 residues. Germline lookup yields CDR1 SGHNT and CDR2 YYREEE (reference sequence). As DNA, the CDR3 is TGTGCCAGCAGCTTGGGCAGGGGTATGTCTGGGGCCAACGTCCTGACTTTC. This codes for CASSLGRGMSGANVLTF.

The sample holds many counts of this clonotype. V and J are TRBV19 and TRBJ1-6, with no clear D. This CDR3 comprises 13 residues. The V end was cut by 6 bases, the J end by 8 bases, with 11 bases between. Germline-derived CDR1 and CDR2 are LNHDA and SQIVND (reference sequence). The CDR3 sequence is CASRPGTHSPLHF. In DNA form, the CDR3 reads TGTGCCAGTAGGCCGGGAACGCATTCACCCCTCCACTTT. Together with reference TRBV19 and TRBJ1-6, the CDR3 gives the full variable domain: DGGITQSPKYLFRKEGQNVTLSCEQNLNHDAMYWYRQDPGQGLRLIYYSQIVNDFQKGDIAEGYSVSREKKESFPLTVTSAQKNPTAFYLCASRPGTHSPLHFGNGTRLTVT.

This chain links TRBV6-5 with TRBJ1-2; D remains unclear. The CDR3 extends over 14 amino acids. Trimming cost V 0 bases and J 7 bases, with 12 bases left between them. Germline V gene data show CDR1 as MNHEY and CDR2 as SVGAGI. The CDR3 DNA reads TGTGCCAGCAGTTACTCGCAAGGGCAAGGTGGCTACACCTTC. Its translation is CASSYSQGQGGYTF.

This clonotype was seen more than once but under ten times. The chain recombines TRBV12-3 or TRBV12-4 with TRBJ2-1, with TRBD1 matching 10 bases. V lost 8 bases to trimming and J lost 6 bases; unmatched junction nucleotides: 4. CDR3 length equals 13 residues. CDR3 nucleotide sequence: TGTGCCAGCTGGACAGGGGGAGGCAATGAGCAGTTCTTC. Translated: CASWTGGGNEQFF.

This clonotype showed up many times. The chain carries TRBV29-1 and TRBJ2-1; the D is unclear. The germline V gene has CDR1 SQVTM and CDR2 ANQGSEA. V lost 7 bases, J lost 0 bases, and 7 bases lay in between. This CDR3 contains 12 residues. CDR3 sequence (DNA): TGCAGCGGGATTAGCTCCTACAATGAGCAGTTCTTC. This sequence encodes CSGISSYNEQFF.

Many counts were recorded for this clonotype. The chain recombines TRBV19 with TRBJ2-1, with TRBD1 matching 7 bases. Germline V CDR1 and CDR2: LNHDA, SQIVND (reference sequence). The CDR3 consists of 16 residues. V dropped 5 bases and J dropped 4; count of bases not matched to a gene: 11. Here the CDR3 reads CASSAQTGWPYNEQFF. CDR3 nucleotide sequence: TGTGCCAGTAGTGCCCAGACAGGGTGGCCTTACAATGAGCAGTTCTTC.

This clonotype was observed a few times. V usage is TRBV7-9 and J usage is TRBJ2-1; no firm D call. Germline-derived CDR1 and CDR2 are SEHNR and FQNEAQ (reference sequence). This CDR3 spans 15 amino acids. V was trimmed by 5 bases and J by 3 bases, leaving 14 bases between them. Here the CDR3 reads CASSPPGAFYNEQFF. CDR3 DNA sequence: TGTGCCAGCAGCCCGCCTGGAGCATTCTACAATGAGCAGTTCTTC.

This chain joins TRBV18 and TRBJ2-7; 11 bases line up with TRBD1. Germline trimming cut 7 bases from V and 0 bases from J; bases unmatched to any gene: 8. The germline V gene encodes CDR1 KGHSH and CDR2 LQKENI. The CDR3 spans 16 residues. CDR3 nucleotides: TGTGCCAGCTTCCGGGACAGGGGGGCCGCCTCCTACGAGCAGTACTTC. The encoded protein is CASFRDRGAASYEQYF. The whole variable domain, filled in from reference TRBV18 and TRBJ2-7, reads NAGVMQNPRHLVRRRGQEARLRCSPMKGHSHVYWYRQLPEEGLKFMVYLQKENIIDESGMPKERFSAEFPKEGPSILRIQQVVRGDSAAYFCASFRDRGAASYEQYFGPGTRLTVT.

This clonotype was found many times. V gene TRBV7-9 combines with J gene TRBJ2-3, with TRBD1 as a possible D gene (7 bases). In germline, CDR1 is SEHNR, CDR2 FQNEAQ (reference sequence). The V gene lost 6 bases and the J gene lost 5 bases, with 21 bases spanning the gap. This CDR3 is built from 16 residues. The CDR3 nucleotides are TGTGCCAGCAGTGAGGCGGGACAGTCTTTGAAAGATACGCAGTATTTT. As protein: CASSEAGQSLKDTQYF.

This clonotype has at least ten counts. This chain connects TRBV7-2 to TRBJ1-2; 7 nucleotides agree with TRBD1. CDR1 and CDR2 (germline): SGHTA, FQGNSA. This CDR3 is built from 15 residues. With 5 bases clipped from V and 1 base from J, the junction kept 7 bases outside the gene matches. DNA for the CDR3: TGTGCCAGCAGCCCCCGACAGGGATATAACTATGGCTACACCTTC. Translating it yields CASSPRQGYNYGYTF.

This clonotype was seen a few times. V usage is TRBV28 and J usage is TRBJ2-7; 10 bases agree with TRBD1. The germline gives CDR1 MDHEN, CDR2 SYDVKM. The CDR3 totals 16 residues. J gave up 2 bases and V 3 bases, and 7 bases lay outside the gene matches. CDR3 nucleotide sequence: TGTGCCAGCAGTTTCCACCGGGACAGGGGCACCTACGAGCAGTACGTC. Encoded protein: CASSFHRDRGTYEQYV.

This clonotype was detected a few times. The J gene is TRBJ2-1, the V gene TRBV14; D gene unclear. Germline CDR1 and CDR2: SGHDN and FVKESK. The CDR3 runs to 12 residues. Trimming stripped 4 bases from V and 5 bases from J, with 6 bases between. CDR3 in DNA: TGTGCCAGCAGCCTGATTAACAATGAGCAGTTCTTC. Its protein is CASSLINNEQFF.

The sample holds one count of this clonotype. The V call is TRBV2, the J call TRBJ1-2, with 9 bases matching TRBD1. With 8 bases clipped from V and 3 bases from J, the junction kept 19 bases outside the gene matches. The CDR3 covers 18 residues. Germline V gene lookup returns CDR1 SNHLY and CDR2 FYNNEI. The CDR3 region has the DNA TGTGCCAGCCGCCCTCTCGGGTGGGGACAGGGCGGGGACTATGGCTACACCTTC. Its protein product is CASRPLGWGQGGDYGYTF.

V usage is TRBV20-1 and J usage is TRBJ2-5; tentatively, D is TRBD1 or TRBD2 (5 bases each). The CDR3 has 13 amino acids. Trimming left V 5 bases short and J 6 bases short, with 16 bases between. From germline, CDR1 is DFQATT and CDR2 SNEGSKA (reference sequence). Written as DNA, the CDR3 is TGCAGTGCTCCCGGGACCGGTCTTAAGACCCAGTACTTC. Amino acids: CSAPGTGLKTQYF.